Listed here is a single T cell receptor beta chain. As handled by the study authors: Amplification of reference gene primers provided the estimated nucleated cell counts. Here immunoSEQ multiplex PCR was the method, and the copy in TCRdb shows in-frame clones only, minus some. The V and J calls and the clone size are those of that table, but D and trimming were determined from the DNA. The table lists almost 200,000 clones, about 85% of them singletons. This record comes from a study of blood T cell repertoires in COVID-19. The overall study: COVID-19 samples, acute and convalescent, were from the United States, Italy and Spain. In each case, the material was cDNA or gDNA derived from T cells, B-cell-depleted T cells, or PBMCs.

In germline, CDR1 is MRHNA, CDR2 SNTAGT. Trimming stripped 6 bases from V and 6 bases from J, with 14 bases between. The CDR3 is made up of 13 amino acids. J is TRBJ1-1 and V is TRBV6-4, with TRBD1 as a possible D gene (5 bases). Sequencing used peripheral blood. The TCR originated in a middle-aged woman with COVID-19, enrolled during active disease. DNA of the CDR3: TGTGCCAGCAGCGTAGACAGAGGAGCTGAAGCTTTCTTT. This sequence encodes CASSVDRGAEAFF.